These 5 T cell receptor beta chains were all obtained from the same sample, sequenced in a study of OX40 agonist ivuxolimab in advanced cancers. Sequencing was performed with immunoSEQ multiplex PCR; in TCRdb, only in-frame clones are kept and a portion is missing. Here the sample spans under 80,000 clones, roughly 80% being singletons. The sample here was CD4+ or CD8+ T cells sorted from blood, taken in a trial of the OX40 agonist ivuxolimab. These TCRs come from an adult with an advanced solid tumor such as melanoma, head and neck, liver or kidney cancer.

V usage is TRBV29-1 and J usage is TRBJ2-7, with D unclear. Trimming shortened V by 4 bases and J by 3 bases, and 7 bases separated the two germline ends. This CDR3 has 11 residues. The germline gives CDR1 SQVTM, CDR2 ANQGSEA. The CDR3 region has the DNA TGCAGCGTTGCAGAGGACTACGAGCAGTACTTC. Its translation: CSVAEDYEQYF.

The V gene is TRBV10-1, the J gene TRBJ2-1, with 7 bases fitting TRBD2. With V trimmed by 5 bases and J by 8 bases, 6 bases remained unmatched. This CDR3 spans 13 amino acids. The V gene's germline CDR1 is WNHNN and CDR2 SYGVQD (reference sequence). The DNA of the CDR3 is TGCGCCAGCAGTCCTAGCGGTCAACATGAGCAGTTCTTC. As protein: CASSPSGQHEQFF.

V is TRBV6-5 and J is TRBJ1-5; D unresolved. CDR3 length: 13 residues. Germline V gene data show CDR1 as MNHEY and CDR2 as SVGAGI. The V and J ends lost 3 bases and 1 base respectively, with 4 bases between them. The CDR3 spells CASSYGSNQPQHF. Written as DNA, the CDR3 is TGTGCCAGCAGTTATGGGAGCAATCAGCCCCAGCATTTT.

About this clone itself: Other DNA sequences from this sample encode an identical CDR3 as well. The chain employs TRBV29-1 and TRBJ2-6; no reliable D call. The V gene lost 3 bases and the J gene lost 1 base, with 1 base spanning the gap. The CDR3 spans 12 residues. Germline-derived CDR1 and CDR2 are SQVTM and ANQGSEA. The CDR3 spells CSVDSGANVLTF. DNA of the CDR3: TGCAGCGTTGATTCTGGGGCCAACGTCCTGACTTTC.

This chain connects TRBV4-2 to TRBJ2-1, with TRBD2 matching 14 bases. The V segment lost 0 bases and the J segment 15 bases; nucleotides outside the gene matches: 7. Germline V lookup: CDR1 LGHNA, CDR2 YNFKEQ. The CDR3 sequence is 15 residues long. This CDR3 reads CASSQDLTSGGAMFF. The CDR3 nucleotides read TGTGCCAGCAGCCAAGACCTGACTAGCGGGGGGGCGATGTTCTTC.